This T cell receptor beta chain was retrieved from a study of blood T cell repertoires in COVID-19. Between the trimmed V and J ends, which lost 3 bases and 7 bases, there was a span of 7 bases. In germline, CDR1 is LNHDA, CDR2 SQIVND (reference sequence). The CDR3 runs 12 residues. Using immunoSEQ multiplex PCR, the repertoire was profiled, and TCRdb retains in-frame clones only, with some absent. Among 250,000 to 300,000 clones listed, more than 75% were seen once. Sequencing was done on a sample of PBMCs or T cells enriched from blood (not recorded which). The sequence was obtained from a man younger than 35 who had recovered from COVID-19. The gene calls are TRBV19 and TRBJ1-5; D is uncertain. The CDR3 sequence: CASSIQEQPQHF. The CDR3 DNA sequence: TGTGCCAGTAGTATCCAGGAACAGCCCCAGCATTTT.